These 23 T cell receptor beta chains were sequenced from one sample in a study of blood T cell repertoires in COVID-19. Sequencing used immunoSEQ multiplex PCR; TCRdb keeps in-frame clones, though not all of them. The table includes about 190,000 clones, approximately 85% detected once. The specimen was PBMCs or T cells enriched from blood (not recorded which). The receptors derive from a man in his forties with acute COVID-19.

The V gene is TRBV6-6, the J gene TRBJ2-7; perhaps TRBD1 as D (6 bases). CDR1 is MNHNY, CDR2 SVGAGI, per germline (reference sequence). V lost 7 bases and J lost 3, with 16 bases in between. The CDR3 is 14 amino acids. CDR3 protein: CASIEGGSFYEQYF. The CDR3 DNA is TGTGCCAGCATCGAAGGGGGTTCCTTCTACGAGCAGTACTTC.

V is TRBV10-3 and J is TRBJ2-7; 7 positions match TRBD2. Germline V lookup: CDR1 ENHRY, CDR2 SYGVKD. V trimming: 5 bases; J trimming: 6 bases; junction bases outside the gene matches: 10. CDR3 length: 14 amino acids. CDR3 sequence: CAISFGLVNLEQYF. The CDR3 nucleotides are TGTGCCATCAGTTTTGGACTAGTAAATCTCGAGCAGTACTTC.

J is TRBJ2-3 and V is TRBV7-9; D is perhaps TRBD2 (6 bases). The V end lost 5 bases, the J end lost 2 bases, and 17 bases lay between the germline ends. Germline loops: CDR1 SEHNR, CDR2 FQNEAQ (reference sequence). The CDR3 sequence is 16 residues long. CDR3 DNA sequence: TGTGCCAGCAGCCTCAGATCGGGACTTAACACAGATACGCAGTATTTT. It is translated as CASSLRSGLNTDTQYF.

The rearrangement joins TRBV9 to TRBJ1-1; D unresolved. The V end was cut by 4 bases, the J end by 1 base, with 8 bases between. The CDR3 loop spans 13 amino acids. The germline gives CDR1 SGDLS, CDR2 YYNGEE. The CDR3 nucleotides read TGTGCCAGCAGCCCTATGTGGAACACTGAAGCTTTCTTT. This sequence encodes CASSPMWNTEAFF.

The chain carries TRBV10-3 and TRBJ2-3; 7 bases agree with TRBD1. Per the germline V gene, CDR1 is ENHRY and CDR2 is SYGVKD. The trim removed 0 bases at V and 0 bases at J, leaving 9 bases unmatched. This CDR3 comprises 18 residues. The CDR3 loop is CAISESPNRGYSTDTQYF. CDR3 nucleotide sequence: TGTGCCATCAGTGAGTCGCCCAACAGGGGTTATAGCACAGATACGCAGTATTTT.

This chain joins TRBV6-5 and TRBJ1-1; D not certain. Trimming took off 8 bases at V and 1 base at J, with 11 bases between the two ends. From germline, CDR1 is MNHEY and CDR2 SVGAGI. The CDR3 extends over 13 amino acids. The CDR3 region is CASRLWRNTEAFF. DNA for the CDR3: TGTGCCAGCCGGTTATGGAGGAACACTGAAGCTTTCTTT.

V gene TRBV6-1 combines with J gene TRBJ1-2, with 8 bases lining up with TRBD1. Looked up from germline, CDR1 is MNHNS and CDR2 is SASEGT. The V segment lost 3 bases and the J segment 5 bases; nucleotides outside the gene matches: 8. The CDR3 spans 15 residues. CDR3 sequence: CASSDTGRGLYGYTF. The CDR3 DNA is TGTGCCAGCAGTGATACGGGCAGGGGGCTTTATGGCTACACCTTC.

The CDR3 is CASSSPGTASGETQYF. CDR3 DNA sequence: TGTGCCAGCAGTTCCCCCGGGACCGCGAGCGGGGAGACCCAGTACTTC. V gene TRBV28 combines with J gene TRBJ2-5; TRBD2 is a possible D gene (6 bases). V lost 4 bases and J 5 bases, leaving 20 bases between the germline ends. Germline CDR1 MDHEN, CDR2 SYDVKM. The CDR3 has 16 residues.

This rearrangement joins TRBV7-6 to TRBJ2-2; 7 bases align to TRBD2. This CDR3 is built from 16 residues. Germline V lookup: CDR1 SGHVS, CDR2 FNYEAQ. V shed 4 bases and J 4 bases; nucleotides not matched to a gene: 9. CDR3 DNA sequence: TGTGCCAGCAGCTCCGAGCGGGGCTCGGGCACCGGGGAGCTGTTTTTT. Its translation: CASSSERGSGTGELFF.

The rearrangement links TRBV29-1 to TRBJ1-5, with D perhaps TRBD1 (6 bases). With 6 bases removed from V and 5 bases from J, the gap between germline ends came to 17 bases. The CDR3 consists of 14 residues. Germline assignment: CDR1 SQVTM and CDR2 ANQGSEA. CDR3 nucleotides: TGCAGCGTGATAGACCGGGACACTTATCAGCCCCAGCATTTT. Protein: CSVIDRDTYQPQHF.

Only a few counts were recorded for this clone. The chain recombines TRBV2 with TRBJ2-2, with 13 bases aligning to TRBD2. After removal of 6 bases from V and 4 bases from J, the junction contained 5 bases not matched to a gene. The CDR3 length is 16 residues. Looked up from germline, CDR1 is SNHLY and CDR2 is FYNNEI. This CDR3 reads CASRGLAGPGTGELFF. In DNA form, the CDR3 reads TGTGCCAGCAGGGGACTAGCGGGACCAGGCACCGGGGAGCTGTTTTTT. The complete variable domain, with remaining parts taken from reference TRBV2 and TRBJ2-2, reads EPEVTQTPSHQVTQMGQEVILRCVPISNHLYFYWYRQILGQKVEFLVSFYNNEISEKSEIFDDQFSVERPDGSNFTLKIRSTKLEDSAMYFCASRGLAGPGTGELFFGEGSRLTVL.

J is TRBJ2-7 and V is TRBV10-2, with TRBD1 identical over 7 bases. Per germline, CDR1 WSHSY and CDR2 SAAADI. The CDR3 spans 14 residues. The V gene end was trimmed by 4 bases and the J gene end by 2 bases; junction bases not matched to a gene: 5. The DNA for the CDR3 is TGCGCCAGCAGTGTAGGGACAGCCGCCTACGAGCAGTACTTC. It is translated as CASSVGTAAYEQYF.

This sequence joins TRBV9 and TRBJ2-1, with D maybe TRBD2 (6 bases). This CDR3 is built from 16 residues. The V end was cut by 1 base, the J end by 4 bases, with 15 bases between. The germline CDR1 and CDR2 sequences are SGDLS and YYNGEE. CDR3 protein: CASSVRLVAAYNEQFF. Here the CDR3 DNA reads TGTGCCAGCAGCGTACGGCTGGTAGCGGCATACAATGAGCAGTTCTTC.

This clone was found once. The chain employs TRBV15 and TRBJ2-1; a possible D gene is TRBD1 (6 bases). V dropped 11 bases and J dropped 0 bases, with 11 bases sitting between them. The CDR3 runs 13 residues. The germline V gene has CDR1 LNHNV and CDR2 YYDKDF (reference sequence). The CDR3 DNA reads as TGTGCCCAGACAGGAAGCTCCTACAATGAGCAGTTCTTC. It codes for CAQTGSSYNEQFF.

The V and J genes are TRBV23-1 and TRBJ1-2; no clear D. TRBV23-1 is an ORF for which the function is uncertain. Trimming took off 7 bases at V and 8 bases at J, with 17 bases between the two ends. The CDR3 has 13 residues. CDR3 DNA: TGCGCCAGCAAGAGGGTGAATTCTTGGGGCTACACCTTC. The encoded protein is CASKRVNSWGYTF.

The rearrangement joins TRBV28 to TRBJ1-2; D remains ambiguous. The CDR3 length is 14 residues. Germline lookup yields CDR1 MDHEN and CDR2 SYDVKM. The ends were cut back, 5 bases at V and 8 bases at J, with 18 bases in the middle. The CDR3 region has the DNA TGTGCCAGCAGTCCGCCGTTCCAGGCGGGAGGCTACACCTTC. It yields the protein CASSPPFQAGGYTF.

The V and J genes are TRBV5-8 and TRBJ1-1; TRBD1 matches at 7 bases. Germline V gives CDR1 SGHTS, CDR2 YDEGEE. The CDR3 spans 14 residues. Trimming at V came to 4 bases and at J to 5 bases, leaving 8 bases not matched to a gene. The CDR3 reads CASSTDRDPTEAFF. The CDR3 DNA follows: TGTGCCAGCAGCACTGACAGGGACCCTACTGAAGCTTTCTTT.

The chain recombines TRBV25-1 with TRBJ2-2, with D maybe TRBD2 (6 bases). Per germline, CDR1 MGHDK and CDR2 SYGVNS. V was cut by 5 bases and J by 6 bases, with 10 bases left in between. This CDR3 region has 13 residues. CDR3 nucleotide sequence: TGTGCCAGCAGTTTTACGGGGGCCGGGGAGCTGTTTTTT. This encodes CASSFTGAGELFF.

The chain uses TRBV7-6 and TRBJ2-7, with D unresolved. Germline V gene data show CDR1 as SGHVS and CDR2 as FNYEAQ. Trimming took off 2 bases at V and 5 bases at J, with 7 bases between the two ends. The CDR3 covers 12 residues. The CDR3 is CASSLSGDEQYF. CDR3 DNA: TGTGCCAGCAGCTTATCGGGTGACGAGCAGTACTTC. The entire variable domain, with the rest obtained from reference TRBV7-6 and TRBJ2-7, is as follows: GAGVSQSPRYKVTKRGQDVALRCDPISGHVSLYWYRQALGQGPEFLTYFNYEAQQDKSGLPNDRFSAERPEGSISTLTIQRTEQRDSAMYRCASSLSGDEQYFGPGTRLTVT.

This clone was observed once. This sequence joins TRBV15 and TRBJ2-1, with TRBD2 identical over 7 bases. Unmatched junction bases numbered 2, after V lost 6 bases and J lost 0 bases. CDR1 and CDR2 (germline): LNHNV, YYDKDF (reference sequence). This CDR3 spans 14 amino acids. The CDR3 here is CATRGGSSYNEQFF. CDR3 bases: TGTGCCACCAGGGGAGGGAGCTCCTACAATGAGCAGTTCTTC.

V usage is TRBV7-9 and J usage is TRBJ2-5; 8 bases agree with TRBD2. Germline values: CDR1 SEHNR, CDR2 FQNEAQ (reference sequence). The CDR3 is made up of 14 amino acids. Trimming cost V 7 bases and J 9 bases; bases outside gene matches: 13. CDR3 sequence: CASTVLASGSPQYF. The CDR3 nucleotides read TGTGCCAGCACCGTGCTGGCTAGCGGGTCCCCCCAGTACTTC.

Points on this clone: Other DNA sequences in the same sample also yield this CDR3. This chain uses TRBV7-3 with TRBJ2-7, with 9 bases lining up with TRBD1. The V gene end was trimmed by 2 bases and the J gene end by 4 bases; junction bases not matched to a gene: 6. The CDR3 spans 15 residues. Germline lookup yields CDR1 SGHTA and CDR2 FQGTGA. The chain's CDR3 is CASSLGGTGLYEQYF. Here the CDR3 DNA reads TGTGCCAGCAGCTTAGGAGGGACAGGGTTGTACGAGCAGTACTTC.

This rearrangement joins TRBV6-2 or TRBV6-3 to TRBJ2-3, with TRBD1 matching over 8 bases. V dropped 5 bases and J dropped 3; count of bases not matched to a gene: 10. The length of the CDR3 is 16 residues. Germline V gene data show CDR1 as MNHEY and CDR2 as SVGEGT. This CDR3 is CASSTRQGPVTDTQYF. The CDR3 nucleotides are TGTGCCAGCAGTACCCGACAGGGGCCGGTGACAGATACGCAGTATTTT.